Sequencing of this T cell receptor beta chain was carried out in a study of Ad26.COV2.S vaccination and SARS-CoV-2 variants. Study at large: In the study, Ad26.COV2.S was injected intramuscularly once, or twice 56 days apart. General study results and limits: Reportedly, spike-specific CD8+ and CD4+ T cell responses achieved substantial breadth once vaccination had taken place.

Treatment given: roughly 18 received Ad26.COV2.S at low or high dose, single or two shots; about five received placebo; per-sample allocation not given. Samples came from day 63 after the first vaccine or placebo injection. The donor was a Boston adult aged 18-55 years. Method: immunoSEQ multiplex PCR; TCRdb's copy keeps in-frame clones and lacks some. Altogether about 400,000 clones are present, about 80% being singletons, with the ten largest covering 7% to 9.5%. V shed 4 bases and J shed 8 bases, with 9 bases lying between them. The CDR3 is made up of 11 amino acids. CDR1 is SGHNT and CDR2 is YYREEE in the germline V gene (reference sequence). About this clone: Its target is unknown.

Specimen: peripheral blood, collected in a trial of Ad26.COV2.S vaccine versus placebo. V usage is TRBV5-4 and J usage is TRBJ1-1, with D hard to call. This receptor was identified in a person between 18 and 65 years old who received the Ad26.COV2.S COVID-19 vaccine or a placebo. The CDR3, as DNA: TGTGCCAGCAGCAGGGCGGCCGAAGCTTTCTTT. Its translation: CASSRAAEAFF.